A selection of T cell receptor beta chains follows, all from one sample in a study of graft-versus-host responses after intestinal transplantation. These TCRs' antigens remain unknown. Some clones are missing from TCRdb's copy, which holds only in-frame ones; the method was immunoSEQ multiplex PCR. The sample includes tens of thousands of clones, about 89% seen only once; the top ten take 5.5% to 7%. The input for sequencing was unstimulated CD8+ T cells sorted from spleen or lymph node cells, taken before intestinal transplant. Receptors were obtained from a human donor who received an intestinal transplant. The CDR3 runs from the conserved cysteine through the conserved F or W. D genes are given only for firm matches. Size is omitted from some rows. Given values are once, few, many or a class for expanded clones.

NA TRBJ2-7 TRBV18 NA CASSPDTTYEQYF TGTGCCAGCTCACCGGACACCACCTACGAGCAGTACTTC
NA TRBJ1-2 TRBV6-5 NA CASRFSDGYGYTF TGTGCCAGCAGGTTCTCGGATGGCTATGGCTACACCTTC
NA TRBJ2-1 TRBV4-1 NA CASSPIRSSSYNEQFF TGCGCCAGCAGCCCTATCCGGAGCAGCTCCTACAATGAGCAGTTCTTC
NA TRBJ1-1 TRBV13 NA CASSLGSQAPRSTEAFF TGTGCCAGCAGCTTAGGGTCCCAGGCGCCAAGAAGCACTGAAGCTTTCTTT
NA TRBJ1-4 TRBV6-1 NA CASSEMGAGEKLFF TGTGCCAGCAGTGAAATGGGGGCGGGTGAAAAACTGTTTTTT
NA TRBJ1-1 TRBV27 NA CASSRDRNTEAFF TGTGCCAGCAGCCGAGACAGGAACACTGAAGCTTTCTTT
once TRBJ1-2 TRBV10-2 NA CASREMSGYTF TGCGCCAGCAGGGAGATGAGTGGCTACACCTTC
NA TRBJ2-7 TRBV9 TRBD2 CASSVAGTTANEQYF TGTGCCAGCAGCGTAGCGGGGACTACGGCTAACGAGCAGTACTTC
NA TRBJ2-1 TRBV7-3 TRBD2 CASSLPGAGTSGRRWDNEQFF TGTGCCAGCAGCTTACCGGGGGCCGGGACTAGCGGGAGGAGGTGGGACAATGAGCAGTTCTTC
NA TRBJ2-1 TRBV13 TRBD2 CASGWVRTSINEQFF TGTGCCAGCGGGTGGGTCCGGACTAGCATTAATGAGCAGTTCTTC
NA TRBJ1-5 TRBV4-1 NA CASSQVLLLENQPQHF TGCGCCAGCAGCCAAGTACTTCTCCTAGAGAATCAGCCCCAGCATTTT
NA TRBJ1-5 TRBV20-1 TRBD1 CSARTGTGQHF TGCAGTGCTAGGACCGGGACAGGGCAGCATTTT
NA TRBJ2-1 TRBV2 NA CASSPGTEQFF TGTGCCAGCAGCCCTGGTACTGAGCAGTTCTTC
NA TRBJ1-5 TRBV15 TRBD1 CATSRDKVDRALQPQHF TGTGCCACCAGCAGAGATAAAGTCGACAGGGCGCTTCAGCCCCAGCATTTT
NA TRBJ2-1 TRBV7-3 NA CASSLIGPLSYNEQFF TGTGCCAGCAGCCTCATTGGTCCGCTCTCCTACAATGAGCAGTTCTTC
NA TRBJ1-6 TRBV7-9 NA CASSLGGNNSPLHF TGTGCCAGCAGCTTAGGGGGGAATAATTCACCCCTCCACTTT
NA TRBJ2-7 TRBV18 NA CASSPEDKPRDEQYF TGTGCCAGCTCACCCGAGGACAAACCTAGGGACGAGCAGTACTTC
NA TRBJ1-1 TRBV7-2 NA CASSLGTSEAFF TGTGCCAGCAGCCTAGGGACATCGGAAGCTTTCTTT
NA TRBJ2-1 TRBV28 TRBD1 CASSFPQGGWSEQFF TGTGCCAGCAGTTTCCCACAGGGGGGTTGGAGTGAGCAGTTCTTC
NA TRBJ1-1 TRBV6-6 NA CASSYSMRGEAFF TGTGCCAGCAGTTACTCGATGAGGGGGGAAGCTTTCTTT
NA TRBJ2-5 TRBV4-1 NA CASSQVGQETQYF TGCGCCAGCAGCCAAGTCGGCCAAGAGACCCAGTACTTC
NA TRBJ2-5 TRBV5-1 NA CASSGTEQETQYF TGCGCCAGCAGCGGCACAGAACAAGAGACCCAGTACTTC
NA TRBJ2-1 TRBV6-6 TRBD1 CASSRRDRQFF TGTGCCAGCAGTCGCCGGGACAGGCAGTTCTTC
NA TRBJ1-3 TRBV18 NA CASSPREGRNTIYF TGTGCCAGCTCACCCCGGGAGGGGCGGAACACCATATATTTT
few TRBJ2-3 TRBV21-1 NA CASSNCTDTQYF TGTGCCAGCAGCAATTGCACAGATACGCAGTATTTT
NA TRBJ2-3 TRBV4-2 TRBD2 CASSQEGPTSGESTDTQYF TGTGCCAGCAGCCAAGAAGGGCCCACTAGCGGGGAGAGCACAGATACGCAGTATTTT
NA TRBJ1-5 TRBV6-5 NA CASRLTGVNQPQHF TGTGCCAGCAGACTGACAGGAGTTAATCAGCCCCAGCATTTT
NA TRBJ2-7 TRBV7-9 TRBD1 CASSLTGGFGEQYF TGTGCCAGCAGCTTGACAGGGGGCTTCGGCGAGCAGTACTTC
NA TRBJ1-1 TRBV15 NA CATSRRGADEAFF TGTGCCACCAGCAGGCGGGGGGCGGATGAAGCTTTCTTT
NA TRBJ2-1 TRBV11-3 TRBD1 CASSPRGYHNEQFF TGTGCCAGCAGCCCCAGGGGGTACCACAATGAGCAGTTCTTC
NA TRBJ2-5 TRBV6-6 NA CASSNRAQETQYF TGTGCCAGCAGCAACAGGGCCCAAGAGACCCAGTACTTC
once TRBJ2-7 TRBV27 TRBD1 CASSPWDRSYEQYF TGTGCCAGCAGTCCATGGGACAGATCCTACGAGCAGTACTTC
NA TRBJ2-2 TRBV15 NA CATSSGQITGELFF TGTGCCACCAGCAGCGGACAGATCACCGGGGAGCTGTTTTTT
NA TRBJ2-7 TRBV5-6 TRBD2 CASSLVGLADLTYEQYF TGTGCCAGCAGCTTGGTCGGACTAGCGGATTTAACCTACGAGCAGTACTTC
NA TRBJ2-4 TRBV6-5 TRBD1 CASSRIQGVGNIQYF TGTGCCAGCAGCCGCATTCAGGGGGTTGGAAACATTCAGTACTTC
NA TRBJ2-3 TRBV4-1 TRBD1 CASSPGTESSTDTQYF TGCGCCAGCAGTCCCGGGACAGAGTCTAGCACAGATACGCAGTATTTT
NA TRBJ2-2 TRBV7-3 NA CASSLSGTPGELFF TGTGCCAGCAGCTTATCGGGGACCCCCGGGGAGCTGTTTTTT
few TRBJ2-7 TRBV2 TRBD2 CASIGSGSSYEQYF TGTGCCAGCATCGGAAGCGGGAGTTCCTACGAGCAGTACTTC
NA TRBJ2-6 TRBV7-2 TRBD2 CASSTGLAGAPGANVLTF TGTGCCAGCAGCACGGGACTAGCGGGAGCCCCTGGGGCCAACGTCCTGACTTTC
NA TRBJ2-7 TRBV5-1 NA CASSLSRISSYEQYF TGCGCCAGCAGCTTGTCGAGGATTAGCTCCTACGAGCAGTACTTC
NA TRBJ1-1 TRBV6-1 NA CASSSDGEAFF TGTGCCAGCAGTTCCGACGGTGAAGCTTTCTTT
few TRBJ2-5 TRBV25-1 TRBD2 CAGGGGEEETQYF TGTGCCGGTGGGGGGGGTGAAGAAGAGACCCAGTACTTC
NA TRBJ1-2 TRBV2 TRBD1 CASSFGTEYGYTF TGTGCCAGCAGTTTCGGGACAGAGTATGGCTACACCTTC
NA TRBJ2-5 TRBV13 NA CASSCRLGEILETQYF TGTGCCAGCAGCTGTAGACTAGGGGAGATTTTGGAGACCCAGTACTTC
once TRBJ2-5 TRBV6-5 NA CASSYGQETQYF TGTGCCAGCAGTTACGGGCAGGAGACCCAGTACTTC
NA TRBJ2-3 TRBV4-1 TRBD1 CASSPLGQDSTDTQYF TGCGCCAGCAGCCCCCTCGGACAGGATAGCACAGATACGCAGTATTTT
NA TRBJ2-2 TRBV7-3 NA CASSQLGTGELFF TGTGCCAGCAGCCAACTAGGCACCGGGGAGCTGTTTTTT
NA TRBJ2-3 TRBV6-5 NA CASNPLGGTDTQYF TGTGCCAGCAACCCCCTCGGGGGCACAGATACGCAGTATTTT
NA TRBJ2-1 TRBV5-6 NA CASSPRPQEQFF TGTGCCAGCAGCCCGCGACCCCAAGAGCAGTTCTTC